The 6 T cell receptor beta chains in this list originate from one sample, sequenced in a study of identical twins (dated by TCRdb to 2016 to 2018). Libraries were made using 5' RACE. The data were produced on an Illumina HiSeq 2000. TCRdb reprocessed the public reads (quality trimming at Q25 with fastp, clone calling with MiXCR) and kept in-frame beta chains. Rows with a matching CDR3 protein are joined into one entry that keeps the most common DNA and genes. The sample data list approximately 690,000 distinct CDR3 sequences, and 5.5% to 6.5% of these were observed just once. 1.5% to 2% of the sample is in the top ten clones. The sequenced material came from naive T cells sorted from blood. This specimen's cell subset or site label, per the study, means: cells isolated with a human naive T-cell isolation kit. These receptors were taken from a man younger than 35 in good health.

This clonotype was observed many times. The J gene is TRBJ2-1, the V gene TRBV12-3 or TRBV12-4, with a possible D match to TRBD2 (5 bases). V shed 5 bases and J shed 4 bases, with 9 bases lying between them. The CDR3 extends over 13 amino acids. CDR3 in DNA: TGTGCCAGCAGTATTAGCGCGTACAATGAGCAGTTCTTC. This encodes CASSISAYNEQFF.

The chain has TRBV7-9 and TRBJ2-7, with D perhaps matching TRBD1 or TRBD2 (5 bases each). The CDR3 contains 14 residues. Germline V lookup: CDR1 SEHNR, CDR2 FQNEAQ (reference sequence). V lost 4 bases, J lost 7 bases, and 17 bases lay in between. This CDR3 is CASSSIFEGKEQYV. In nucleotides, the CDR3 is TGTGCCAGCAGCTCGATTTTTGAGGGGAAGGAGCAGTACGTC.

This clonotype showed up just a few times. The chain combines TRBV5-1 with TRBJ1-1, with D uncertain. CDR1 and CDR2 from the germline V gene are SGHRS and YFSETQ. V lost 4 bases, J lost 2 bases, and 18 bases lay in between. The CDR3 totals 16 residues. The DNA of the CDR3 is TGCGCCAGCAGCCCCTTCGGGGATTTGGGCAACACTGAAGCTTTCTTT. It is translated as CASSPFGDLGNTEAFF.

This clonotype was detected many times. The V call is TRBV29-1, the J call TRBJ1-5; D ambiguous. Germline CDR1 and CDR2: SQVTM and ANQGSEA. Trimming removed 4 bases from V and 0 bases from J, with 13 bases in between. This CDR3 has 15 residues. The CDR3 bases are TGCAGCGTTGCGGAGGCAGATTATAGCAATCAGCCCCAGCATTTT. Residues: CSVAEADYSNQPQHF.

This chain links TRBV27 with TRBJ2-2, with a weak D call TRBD1 (5 bases). The CDR3 consists of 12 residues. Trimming left V 8 bases short and J 9 bases short, with 13 bases between. Looked up from germline, CDR1 is MNHEY and CDR2 is SMNVEV (reference sequence). The CDR3 sequence: CASRVSGRELFF. CDR3 bases: TGTGCCAGCCGCGTATCAGGGAGGGAGCTGTTTTTT.

The V call is TRBV12-3 or TRBV12-4, the J call TRBJ2-5; a possible D gene is TRBD1 (6 bases). The CDR3 runs to 13 residues. Trimming left V 5 bases short and J 3 bases short, with 10 bases between. CDR3: CASSPGTKETQYF. The DNA of the CDR3 is TGTGCCAGCAGTCCCGGGACAAAAGAGACCCAGTACTTC.